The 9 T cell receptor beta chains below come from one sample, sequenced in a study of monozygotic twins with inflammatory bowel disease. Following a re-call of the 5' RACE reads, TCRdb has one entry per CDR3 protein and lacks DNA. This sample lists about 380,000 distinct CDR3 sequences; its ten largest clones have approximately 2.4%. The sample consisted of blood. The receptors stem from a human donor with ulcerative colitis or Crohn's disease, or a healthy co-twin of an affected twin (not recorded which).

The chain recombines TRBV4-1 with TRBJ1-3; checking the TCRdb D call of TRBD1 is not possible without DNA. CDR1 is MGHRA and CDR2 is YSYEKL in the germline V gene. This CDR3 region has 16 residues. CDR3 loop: CASSQVLGASGNTIYF.

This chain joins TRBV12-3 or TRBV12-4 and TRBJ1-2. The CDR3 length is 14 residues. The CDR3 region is CASSLRRTNYGYTF.

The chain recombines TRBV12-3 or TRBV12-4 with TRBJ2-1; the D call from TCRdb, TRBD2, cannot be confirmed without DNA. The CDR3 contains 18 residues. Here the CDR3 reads CASSPGTSGSSSYNEQFF.

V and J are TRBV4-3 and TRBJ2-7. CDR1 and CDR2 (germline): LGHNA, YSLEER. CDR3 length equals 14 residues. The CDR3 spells CASSQGLTDYEQYF.

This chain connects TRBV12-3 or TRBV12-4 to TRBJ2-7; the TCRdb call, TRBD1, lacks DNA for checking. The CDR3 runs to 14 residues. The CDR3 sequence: CASSLAILGDEQYF.

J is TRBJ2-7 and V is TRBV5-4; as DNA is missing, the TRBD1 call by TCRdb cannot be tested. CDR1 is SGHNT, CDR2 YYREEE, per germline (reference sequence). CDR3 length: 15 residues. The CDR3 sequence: CASSREPGTAYEQYF.

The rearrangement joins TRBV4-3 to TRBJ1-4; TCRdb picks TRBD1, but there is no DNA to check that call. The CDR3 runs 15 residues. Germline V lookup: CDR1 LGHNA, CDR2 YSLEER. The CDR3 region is CASSLRSGGNEKLFF.

The CDR3 sequence: CASSSEPGTAYEQYF. The V call is TRBV5-1, the J call TRBJ2-7; TCRdb's assignment of TRBD1 cannot be checked, as there is no DNA. The CDR3 length is 15 residues. The V gene's germline CDR1 is SGHRS and CDR2 YFSETQ.

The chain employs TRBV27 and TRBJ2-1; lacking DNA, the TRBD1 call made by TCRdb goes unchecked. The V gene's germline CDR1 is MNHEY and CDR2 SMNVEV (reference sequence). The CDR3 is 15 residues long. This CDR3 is CASSSPGQGMNEQFF.